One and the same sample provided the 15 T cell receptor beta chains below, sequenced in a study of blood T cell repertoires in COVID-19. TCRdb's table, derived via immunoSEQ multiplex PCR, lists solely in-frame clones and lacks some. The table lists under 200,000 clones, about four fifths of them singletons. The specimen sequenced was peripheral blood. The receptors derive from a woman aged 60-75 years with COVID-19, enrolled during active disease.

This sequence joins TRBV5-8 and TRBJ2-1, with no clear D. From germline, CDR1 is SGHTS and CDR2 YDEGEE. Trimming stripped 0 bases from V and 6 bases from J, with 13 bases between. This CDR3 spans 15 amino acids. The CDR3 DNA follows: TGTGCCAGCAGCTTGGCATCCGGGTCCCTCAATGAGCAGTTCTTC. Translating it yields CASSLASGSLNEQFF.

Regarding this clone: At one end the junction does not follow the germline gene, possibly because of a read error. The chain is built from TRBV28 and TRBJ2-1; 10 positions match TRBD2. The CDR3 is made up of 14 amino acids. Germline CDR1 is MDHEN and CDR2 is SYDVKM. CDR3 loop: CASSPPGLAPPALF. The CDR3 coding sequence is TGTGCCAGCAGTCCACCGGGACTAGCGCCTCCCGCGCTCTTC. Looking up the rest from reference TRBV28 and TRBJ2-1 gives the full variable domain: DVKVTQSSRYLVKRTGEKVFLECVQDMDHENMFWYRQDPGLGLRLIYFSYDVKMKEKGDIPEGYSVSREKKERFSLILESASTNQTSMYLCASSPPGLAPPALFGPGTRLTVL.

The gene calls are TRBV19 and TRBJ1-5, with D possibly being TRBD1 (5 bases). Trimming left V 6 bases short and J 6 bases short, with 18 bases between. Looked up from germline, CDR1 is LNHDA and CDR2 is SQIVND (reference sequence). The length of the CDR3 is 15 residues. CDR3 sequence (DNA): TGTGCCAGTAGCACCAGTCTTCAGGGAACTCAGCCCCAGCATTTT. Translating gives CASSTSLQGTQPQHF.

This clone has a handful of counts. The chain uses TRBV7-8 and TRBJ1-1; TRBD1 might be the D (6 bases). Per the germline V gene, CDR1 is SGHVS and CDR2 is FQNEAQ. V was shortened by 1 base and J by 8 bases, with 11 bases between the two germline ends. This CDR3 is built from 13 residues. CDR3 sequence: CASSLGIDREAFF. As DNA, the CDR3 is TGTGCCAGCAGCTTAGGTATTGACAGGGAAGCTTTCTTT.

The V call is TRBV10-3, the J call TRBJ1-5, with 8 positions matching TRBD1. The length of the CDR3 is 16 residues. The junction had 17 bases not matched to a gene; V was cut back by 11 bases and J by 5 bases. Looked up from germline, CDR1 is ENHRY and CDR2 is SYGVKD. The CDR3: CAALFPGRGRYQPQHF. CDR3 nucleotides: TGTGCCGCCTTATTCCCGGGCAGGGGGCGTTATCAGCCCCAGCATTTT.

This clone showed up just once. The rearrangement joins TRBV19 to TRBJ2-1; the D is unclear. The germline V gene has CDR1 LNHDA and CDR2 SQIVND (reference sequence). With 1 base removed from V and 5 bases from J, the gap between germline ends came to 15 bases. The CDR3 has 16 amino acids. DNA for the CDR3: TGTGCCAGTAGTATAGGAGGCCACCTCCCGGACAATGAGCAGTTCTTC. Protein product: CASSIGGHLPDNEQFF.

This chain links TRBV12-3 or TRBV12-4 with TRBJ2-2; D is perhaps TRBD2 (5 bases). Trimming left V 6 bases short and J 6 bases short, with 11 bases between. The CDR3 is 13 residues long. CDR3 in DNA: TGTGCCAGCAGGCCCAGAGGGCCCGGGGAGCTGTTTTTT. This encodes CASRPRGPGELFF.

In DNA, the CDR3 is TGTGCCAGCAGTGAAGTAGTCCGTGGCAATCAGCCCCAGCATTTT. Amino acid sequence: CASSEVVRGNQPQHF. The gene calls are TRBV6-1 and TRBJ1-5; D unclear. The CDR3 loop spans 15 amino acids. Between the trimmed V and J ends, which lost 1 base and 2 bases, there was a span of 9 bases. The germline V gene has CDR1 MNHNS and CDR2 SASEGT.

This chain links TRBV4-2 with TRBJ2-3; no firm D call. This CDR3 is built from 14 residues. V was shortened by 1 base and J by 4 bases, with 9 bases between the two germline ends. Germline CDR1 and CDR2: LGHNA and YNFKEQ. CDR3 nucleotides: TGTGCCAGCAGCCAAGTCTCCGGTGCAGATACGCAGTATTTT. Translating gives CASSQVSGADTQYF.

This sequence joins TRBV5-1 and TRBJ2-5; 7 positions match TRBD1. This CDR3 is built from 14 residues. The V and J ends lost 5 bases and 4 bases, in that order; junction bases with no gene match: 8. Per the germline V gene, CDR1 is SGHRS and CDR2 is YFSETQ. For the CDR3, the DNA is TGCGCCAGCAGTTTCGACAGGGCGGTAGAGACCCAGTACTTC. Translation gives CASSFDRAVETQYF.

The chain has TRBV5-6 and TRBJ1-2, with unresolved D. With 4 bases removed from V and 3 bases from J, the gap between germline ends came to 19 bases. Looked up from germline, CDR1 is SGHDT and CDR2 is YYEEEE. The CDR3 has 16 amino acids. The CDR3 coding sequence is TGTGCCAGCAGCCCGCCTTCCTCCGGGGTGCACTATGGCTACACCTTC. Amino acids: CASSPPSSGVHYGYTF.

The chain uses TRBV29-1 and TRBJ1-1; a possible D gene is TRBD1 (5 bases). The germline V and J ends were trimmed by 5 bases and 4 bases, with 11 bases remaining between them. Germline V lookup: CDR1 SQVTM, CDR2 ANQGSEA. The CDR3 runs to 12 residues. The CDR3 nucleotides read TGCAGCGTTCAGGGCTTACTCACTGAAGCTTTCTTT. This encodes CSVQGLLTEAFF.

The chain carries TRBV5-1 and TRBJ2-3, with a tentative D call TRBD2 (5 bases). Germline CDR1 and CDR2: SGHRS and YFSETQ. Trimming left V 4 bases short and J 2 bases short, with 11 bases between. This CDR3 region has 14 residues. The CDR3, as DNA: TGCGCCAGCAGCCGAGCGGAGCACACAGATACGCAGTATTTT. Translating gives CASSRAEHTDTQYF. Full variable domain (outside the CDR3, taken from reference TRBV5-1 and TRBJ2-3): KAGVTQTPRYLIKTRGQQVTLSCSPISGHRSVSWYQQTPGQGLQFLFEYFSETQRNKGNFPGRFSGRQFSNSRSEMNVSTLELGDSALYLCASSRAEHTDTQYFGPGTRLTVL.

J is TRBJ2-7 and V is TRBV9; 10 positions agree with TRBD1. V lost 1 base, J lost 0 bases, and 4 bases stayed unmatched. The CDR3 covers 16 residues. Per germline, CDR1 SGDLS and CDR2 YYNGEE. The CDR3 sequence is CASSVSDRGSSYEQYF. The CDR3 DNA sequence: TGTGCCAGCAGCGTATCGGACAGGGGGAGCTCCTACGAGCAGTACTTC.

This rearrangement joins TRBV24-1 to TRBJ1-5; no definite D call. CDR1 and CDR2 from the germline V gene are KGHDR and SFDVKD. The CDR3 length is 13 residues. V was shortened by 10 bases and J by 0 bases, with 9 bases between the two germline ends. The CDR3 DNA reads TGTGCCACTAATGAGGATAGCAATCAGCCCCAGCATTTT. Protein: CATNEDSNQPQHF.